Shown below are 21 T cell receptor beta chains from a single sample sequenced in a study of human T cells and chemical hapten exposure (dated by TCRdb to the early 2020s). To prepare the library, RACE was applied. For sequencing, a NextSeq 500 was employed. TCRdb reran the public reads through fastp at Q25 and MiXCR, keeping productive beta chains. CDR3 protein sequences are deduplicated, and each keeps its most common genes and DNA. Across this sample there are approximately 180,000 distinct CDR3 sequences, with roughly 30% seen only once. The ten biggest clones cover just under 3% of the sample. Taken with the paper, the label for time point translates to: pre-sensitization, week 0. The meaning of the sample's treatment or condition label: therapeutic diphenylcyclopropenone sensitization with weekly scalp DPC. Sequenced material: whole blood, taken in connection with sensitization to the hapten diphenylcyclopropenone (DPC). The receptors come from a woman aged 25 to 45 with alopecia areata. Some clones in this sample may be carry-over from other donors' samples.

The V and J genes are TRBV7-9 and TRBJ1-2; a possible D gene is TRBD1 (6 bases). V lost 5 bases and J 3 bases, leaving 10 bases between the germline ends. The CDR3 has 13 amino acids. Germline V gives CDR1 SEHNR, CDR2 FQNEAQ (reference sequence). In DNA form, the CDR3 reads TGTGCCAGCAGCCACAGGGCCGACTATGGCTACACCTTC. This gives the protein CASSHRADYGYTF. Drawing the rest from reference TRBV7-9 and TRBJ1-2, the complete variable domain is DTGVSQNPRHKITKRGQNVTFRCDPISEHNRLYWYRQTLGQGPEFLTYFQNEAQLEKSRLLSDRFSAERPKGSFSTLEIQRTEQGDSAMYLCASSHRADYGYTFGSGTRLTVV.

V usage is TRBV27 and J usage is TRBJ2-1, with 7 nucleotides matching TRBD2. This CDR3 comprises 16 residues. Germline CDR1 is MNHEY and CDR2 is SMNVEV (reference sequence). Losses at the gene ends were 6 bases for V and 0 bases for J; bases not matched to a gene: 8. The CDR3 here is CASRVTSVSSYNEQFF. The CDR3 DNA reads as TGTGCCAGCAGGGTCACTAGCGTAAGCTCCTACAATGAGCAGTTCTTC.

This clonotype has more than one count but fewer than ten. The rearrangement uses TRBV15 and TRBJ2-2; D uncertain. CDR1 is LNHNV, CDR2 YYDKDF, per germline (reference sequence). With 7 bases removed from V and 2 bases from J, the gap between germline ends came to 14 bases. The length of the CDR3 is 15 residues. CDR3 DNA: TGTGCCACCACCCCGGGCAGGCTTAACACCGGGGAGCTGTTTTTT. Translated: CATTPGRLNTGELFF.

This clonotype was counted at least ten times. The chain joins TRBV29-1 to TRBJ1-1, with D possibly being TRBD1 (5 bases). This CDR3 has 12 amino acids. V gave up 3 bases and J gave up 10 bases, with 15 bases separating them. Per the germline V gene, CDR1 is SQVTM and CDR2 is ANQGSEA. CDR3 nucleotides: TGCAGCGTTGAGAAGGTTTCCGGGACAGCTTTCTTT. Encoded protein: CSVEKVSGTAFF.

The J gene is TRBJ2-5, the V gene TRBV9; 8 positions match TRBD2. Germline V gene data show CDR1 as SGDLS and CDR2 as YYNGEE. CDR3 size: 14 residues. V was pared by 4 bases and J by 4 bases, with 6 bases of the junction left unmatched. CDR3 coding DNA: TGTGCCAGCAGCCCCTGGAGCGGGGGAGAGACCCAGTACTTC. This gives the protein CASSPWSGGETQYF.

The CDR3 sequence: CASSSTTGGLLYEQYF. The CDR3 region has the DNA TGTGCCAGCAGCTCAACGACAGGGGGCCTTCTCTACGAGCAGTACTTC. The chain carries TRBV13 and TRBJ2-7; 10 bases match TRBD1. This CDR3 region has 16 residues. V lost 4 bases, J lost 3 bases, and 9 bases stayed unmatched. From germline, CDR1 is PRHDT and CDR2 FYEKMQ (reference sequence).

This clonotype was counted between two and nine times. J is TRBJ2-7 and V is TRBV20-1, with TRBD2 identical over 10 bases. CDR3 length equals 16 residues. V shed 3 bases, J shed 5 bases, and the junction held 13 bases outside the gene matches. The V gene's germline CDR1 is DFQATT and CDR2 SNEGSKA (reference sequence). CDR3 sequence (DNA): TGCAGTGCTAGCCCACTGACACTTAGCGGGAGGAACGAGCAGTACTTC. It encodes CSASPLTLSGRNEQYF.

The chain employs TRBV29-1 and TRBJ2-3; D is unclear. CDR3 size: 14 residues. CDR1 is SQVTM and CDR2 is ANQGSEA in the germline V gene. Trimming cost V 6 bases and J 3 bases, with 16 bases left between them. The CDR3 sequence: CSVLGSHNTDTQYF. The CDR3 bases are TGCAGCGTCTTAGGGTCCCACAATACAGATACGCAGTATTTT.

This sequence joins TRBV2 and TRBJ2-5; D is undetermined. Germline CDR1 SNHLY, CDR2 FYNNEI. Between the trimmed V and J ends, which lost 3 bases and 2 bases, there was a span of 7 bases. The CDR3 is made up of 13 amino acids. The CDR3 region is CASSDLVQETQYF. The CDR3 nucleotides are TGTGCCAGCAGTGATTTGGTTCAAGAGACCCAGTACTTC.

This clonotype was picked up a small number of times. The CDR3 DNA sequence: TGCAGCGTCGTTGGGAGGGACAGCTACAATGAGCAGTTCTTC. As protein: CSVVGRDSYNEQFF. The V call is TRBV29-1, the J call TRBJ2-1; D could derive from TRBD1 or TRBD2 (7 bases each). V shed 6 bases and J shed 3 bases, with 15 bases lying between them. The CDR3 has 14 amino acids. From germline, CDR1 is SQVTM and CDR2 ANQGSEA.

In this sample, this clonotype turned up a few times. This chain connects TRBV18 to TRBJ2-5; 7 nucleotides line up with TRBD1. With V trimmed by 0 bases and J by 2 bases, 3 bases remained unmatched. Looked up from germline, CDR1 is KGHSH and CDR2 is LQKENI. CDR3 length: 15 amino acids. The CDR3 region is CASSPPAGGQETQYF. The CDR3 DNA sequence: TGTGCCAGCTCACCACCGGCAGGGGGTCAAGAGACCCAGTACTTC.

CDR3: CSVDIGGDSTQETQYF. CDR3 coding DNA: TGCAGCGTTGATATCGGGGGGGACAGCACCCAAGAGACCCAGTACTTC. The chain links TRBV29-1 to TRBJ2-5; tentative D call: TRBD2 (8 bases). The CDR3 has 16 amino acids. Between the trimmed V and J ends, which lost 3 bases and 1 base, there was a span of 18 bases. Germline values: CDR1 SQVTM, CDR2 ANQGSEA. Looking up the rest from reference TRBV29-1 and TRBJ2-5 gives the full variable domain: SAVISQKPSRDICQRGTSLTIQCQVDSQVTMMFWYRQQPGQSLTLIATANQGSEATYESGFVIDKFPISRPNLTFSTLTVSNMSPEDSSIYLCSVDIGGDSTQETQYFGPGTRLLVL.

The rearrangement joins TRBV11-2 to TRBJ1-2; 7 bases fit TRBD1. The CDR3 runs 14 residues. Unmatched junction bases numbered 8, after V lost 5 bases and J lost 5 bases. CDR1 is SGHAT and CDR2 is FQNNGV in the germline V gene. CDR3 bases: TGTGCCAGCAGCGGGGGACAGAGGATATATGGCTACACCTTC. It encodes CASSGGQRIYGYTF.

The V and J genes are TRBV6-2 or TRBV6-3 and TRBJ1-4; D possibly corresponds to TRBD1 (5 bases). This CDR3 is built from 16 residues. The ends were cut back, 4 bases at V and 0 bases at J, with 12 bases in the middle. From germline, CDR1 is MNHEY and CDR2 SVGEGT. Here the CDR3 reads CASSSLQQATNEKLFF. In DNA, the CDR3 is TGTGCCAGCAGTTCCCTTCAACAGGCAACTAATGAAAAACTGTTTTTT.

This chain links TRBV29-1 with TRBJ1-2, with 7 nucleotides matching TRBD1. Trimming removed 6 bases from V and 7 bases from J; junction bases left unmatched: 8. The CDR3 sequence is 12 residues long. From germline, CDR1 is SQVTM and CDR2 ANQGSEA. CDR3 residues: CSVVTGSGGYTF. In DNA form, the CDR3 reads TGCAGCGTCGTGACAGGGTCGGGTGGCTACACCTTC.

The V gene is TRBV27, the J gene TRBJ2-2; possibly TRBD2 for D (5 bases). The germline V gene has CDR1 MNHEY and CDR2 SMNVEV (reference sequence). Trimming took 2 bases from V and 2 from J, leaving 6 bases between them. The CDR3 loop spans 14 amino acids. The CDR3 is CASSLGRNTGELFF. In DNA form, the CDR3 reads TGTGCCAGCAGTTTAGGGAGAAACACCGGGGAGCTGTTTTTT.

This sequence joins TRBV5-1 and TRBJ1-1; D is perhaps TRBD1 (5 bases). The CDR3 runs to 15 residues. V was clipped by 0 bases and J by 2 bases, with 11 bases between them. The germline V gene encodes CDR1 SGHRS and CDR2 YFSETQ. The CDR3 DNA sequence: TGCGCCAGCAGCTTGGGGGCGAGGGGAAACACTGAAGCTTTCTTT. Translated: CASSLGARGNTEAFF.

This clonotype was detected only a few times. CDR3 residues: CASSLGQHQPQHF. CDR3 sequence (DNA): TGCGCCAGCAGCTTGGGACAACATCAGCCCCAGCATTTT. This chain joins TRBV5-1 and TRBJ1-5; no clear D gene. This CDR3 comprises 13 residues. Trimming took off 0 bases at V and 5 bases at J, with 6 bases between the two ends. In germline, CDR1 is SGHRS, CDR2 YFSETQ.

This clonotype turned up a few times. The chain recombines TRBV28 with TRBJ2-1; D might be TRBD1 or TRBD2, each matching 5 bases. Germline V CDR1 and CDR2: MDHEN, SYDVKM. This CDR3 is built from 13 residues. V lost 4 bases and J 9 bases, leaving 13 bases between the germline ends. The CDR3 reads CASSSAPGTEQFF. Written as DNA, the CDR3 is TGTGCCAGCAGTTCCGCCCCAGGGACTGAGCAGTTCTTC.

The V call is TRBV27, the J call TRBJ1-5; no clear D gene. CDR1 is MNHEY, CDR2 SMNVEV, per germline (reference sequence). CDR3 size: 15 residues. The V gene lost 0 bases and the J gene lost 0 bases, with 6 bases spanning the gap. CDR3 loop: CASSLSRDSNQPQHF. CDR3 nucleotides: TGTGCCAGCAGTTTATCTAGGGATAGCAATCAGCCCCAGCATTTT.

This clonotype was observed a few times. The rearrangement uses TRBV28 and TRBJ2-1, with 7 positions matching TRBD1. V trimming: 5 bases; J trimming: 5 bases; junction bases outside the gene matches: 9. Germline assignment: CDR1 MDHEN and CDR2 SYDVKM. This CDR3 has 15 amino acids. CDR3: CASSTDRRLNNEQFF. CDR3 nucleotide sequence: TGTGCCAGCAGTACGGACAGGCGTCTAAACAATGAGCAGTTCTTC.